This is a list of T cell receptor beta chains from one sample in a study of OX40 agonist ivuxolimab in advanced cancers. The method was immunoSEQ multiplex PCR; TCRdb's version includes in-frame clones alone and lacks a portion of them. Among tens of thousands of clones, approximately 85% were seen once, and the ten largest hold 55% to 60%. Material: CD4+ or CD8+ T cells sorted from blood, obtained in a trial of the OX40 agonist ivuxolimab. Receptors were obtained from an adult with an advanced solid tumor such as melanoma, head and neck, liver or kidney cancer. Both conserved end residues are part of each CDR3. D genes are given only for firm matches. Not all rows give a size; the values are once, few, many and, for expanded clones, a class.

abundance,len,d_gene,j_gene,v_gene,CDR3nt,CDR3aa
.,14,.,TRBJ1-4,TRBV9,TGTGCCAGCAGCGTAGATACAACTAATGAAAAACTGTTTTTT,CASSVDTTNEKLFF
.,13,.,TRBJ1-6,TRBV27,TGTGCCAGCAGTTGGGACGTGAATTCACCCCTCCACTTT,CASSWDVNSPLHF
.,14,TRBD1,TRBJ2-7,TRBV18,TGTGCCAGCTCGCGACAGGGTACCACCTACGAGCAGTACTTC,CASSRQGTTYEQYF
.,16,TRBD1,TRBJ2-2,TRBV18,TGTGCCAGCTCACCAAAGGGGGCGCGGGACACCGGGGAGCTGTTTTTT,CASSPKGARDTGELFF
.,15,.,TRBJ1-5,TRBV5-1,TGCGCCAGCAGCTTGGATGGTGGGCCGAGGCAGCCCCAGCATTTT,CASSLDGGPRQPQHF
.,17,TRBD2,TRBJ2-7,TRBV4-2,TGTGCCAGCAGCCAAGGCAGAGGACTAGCGGGAAGCTACGAGCAGTACTTC,CASSQGRGLAGSYEQYF
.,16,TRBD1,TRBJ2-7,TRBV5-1,TGCGCCAGCAGCTTGGGGCTGGGACAGGTTCGCTACGAGCAGTACTTC,CASSLGLGQVRYEQYF
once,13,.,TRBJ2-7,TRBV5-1,TGCGCCAGCAGGTCCCAGGTTGGGGGCGAGCAGTACTTC,CASRSQVGGEQYF
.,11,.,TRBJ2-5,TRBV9,TGTGCCAGCAGCGCGGCGGAGACCCAGTACTTC,CASSAAETQYF
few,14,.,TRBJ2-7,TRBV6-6,TGTGCCAGCAGCGACAGTCATCTTACGTGGGAGCAGTACTTC,CASSDSHLTWEQYF
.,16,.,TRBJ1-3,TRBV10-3,TGTGCCATCAGTGATCCCGGAACACCCCCTGGAAACACCATATATTTT,CAISDPGTPPGNTIYF
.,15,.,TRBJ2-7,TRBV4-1,TGCGCCAGCAGCCAAGAGTACAGGAGCTCCTACGAGCAGTACTTC,CASSQEYRSSYEQYF
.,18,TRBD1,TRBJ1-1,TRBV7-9,TGTGCCAGCAGCTCCCCGGCCGCCGGGACAGCGACGGGCGCTGAAGCTTTCTTT,CASSSPAAGTATGAEAFF
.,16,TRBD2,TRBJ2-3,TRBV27,TGTGCCAGCAGTTTGTTGGCTAGCGGGGGGACAGATACGCAGTATTTT,CASSLLASGGTDTQYF
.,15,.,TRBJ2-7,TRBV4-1,TGCGCCAGCAGCCAAGATCAGGGCGGCTCCTACGAGCAGTACTTC,CASSQDQGGSYEQYF
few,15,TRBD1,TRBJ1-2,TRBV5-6,TGTGCCAGCAGCTTGCCCCACCAGGGGGACTATGGCTACACCTTC,CASSLPHQGDYGYTF
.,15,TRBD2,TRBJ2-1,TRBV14,TGTGCCAGCAGCCTTCGACTAGCGGGAAGGGTTGAGCAGTTCTTC,CASSLRLAGRVEQFF
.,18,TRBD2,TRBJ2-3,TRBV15,TGTGCCACCAGCAGAGAGTTAACTAGCGGGGGGGTCACAGATACGCAGTATTTT,CATSRELTSGGVTDTQYF
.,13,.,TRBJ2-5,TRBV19,TGTGCCAGTGGGGGACTCCGAACTGAGACCCAGTACTTC,CASGGLRTETQYF
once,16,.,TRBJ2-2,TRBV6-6,TGTGCCACTCTCAGGGGACACTCCCGGGTCACCGGGGAGCTGTTTTTT,CATLRGHSRVTGELFF
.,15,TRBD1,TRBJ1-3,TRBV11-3,TGTGCCAGCAGCTCGGGACAGGGCGGTGGAAACACCATATATTTT,CASSSGQGGGNTIYF
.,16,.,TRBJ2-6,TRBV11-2,TGTGCCAGCAGCCCAACGTTCGGGACCGGGGCCAACGTCCTGACTTTC,CASSPTFGTGANVLTF
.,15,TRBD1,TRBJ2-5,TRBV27,TGTGCCAGCAACCCACAGGGGGCCCCCCAAGAGACCCAGTACTTC,CASNPQGAPQETQYF
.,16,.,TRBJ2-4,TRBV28,TGTGCCAGCAGTCCGGCCGGGGGCCTCTTACAAAACATTCAGTACTTC,CASSPAGGLLQNIQYF
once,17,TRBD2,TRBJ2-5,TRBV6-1,TGTGCCAGCAGTGGCGAGACTAGCGGGAGGGCCGGGGAGACCCAGTACTTC,CASSGETSGRAGETQYF
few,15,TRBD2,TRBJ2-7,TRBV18,TGTGCCAGCTCACCACTCCAGCGGGGAACCTACGAGCAGTACTTC,CASSPLQRGTYEQYF